This TCR beta chain comes out of a study of Ad26.COV2.S vaccination and SARS-CoV-2 variants. As for treatment: roughly 18 received Ad26.COV2.S at low or high dose, single or two shots; about 5 received placebo; per-sample allocation not given. Day 63 after the first injection of vaccine or placebo was the sampling time. Germline V CDR1 and CDR2: SGHTA, FQGTGA. The length of the CDR3 is 15 residues. Trimming pared 5 bases from V and 8 bases from J, leaving 16 bases between. Only in-frame clones appear in the TCRdb table, and some are missing; sequencing was by immunoSEQ multiplex PCR. Altogether a few hundred thousand clones are present, about nine tenths being singletons, with the ten largest covering approximately 1.9%.

The clonotype was recovered from a person aged 18-65 years who received the Ad26.COV2.S COVID-19 vaccine or a placebo. The sequencing here drew on peripheral blood, taken in a trial of Ad26.COV2.S vaccine versus placebo. This chain joins TRBV7-3 and TRBJ1-6; D not resolved. The DNA of the CDR3 is TGTGCCAGCAGCCGCACCGGGAACCCAGATTCACCCCTCCACTTT. It encodes CASSRTGNPDSPLHF.